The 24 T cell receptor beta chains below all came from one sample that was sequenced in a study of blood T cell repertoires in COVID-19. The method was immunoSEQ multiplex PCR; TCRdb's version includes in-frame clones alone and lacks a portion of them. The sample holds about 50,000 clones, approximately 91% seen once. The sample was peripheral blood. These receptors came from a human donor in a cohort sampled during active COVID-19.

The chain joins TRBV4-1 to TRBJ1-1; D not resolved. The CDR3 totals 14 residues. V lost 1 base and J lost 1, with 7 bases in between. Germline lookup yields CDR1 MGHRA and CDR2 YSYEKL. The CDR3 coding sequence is TGCGCCAGCAGCCAAGTTTCAGGGAACACTGAAGCTTTCTTT. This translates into CASSQVSGNTEAFF.

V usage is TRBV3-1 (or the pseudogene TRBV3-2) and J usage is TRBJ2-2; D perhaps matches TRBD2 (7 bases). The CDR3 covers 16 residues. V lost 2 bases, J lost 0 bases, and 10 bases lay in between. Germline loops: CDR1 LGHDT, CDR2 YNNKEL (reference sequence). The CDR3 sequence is CASSQRGAANTGELFF. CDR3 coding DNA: TGTGCCAGCAGCCAACGGGGGGCCGCGAACACCGGGGAGCTGTTTTTT.

The CDR3 region has the DNA TGCGCCAGCAGCTACCGGACAGGGTTACAAGAGACCCAGTACTTC. Protein: CASSYRTGLQETQYF. V usage is TRBV4-1 and J usage is TRBJ2-5; 8 bases align to TRBD1. The junction had 7 bases not matched to a gene; V was cut back by 5 bases and J by 2 bases. From germline, CDR1 is MGHRA and CDR2 YSYEKL. This CDR3 has 15 amino acids.

CDR3 sequence: CASSLAWSSGRDEQFF. The CDR3 DNA reads TGTGCCAGCAGCTTGGCCTGGTCTAGCGGGAGGGATGAGCAGTTCTTC. V is TRBV5-5 and J is TRBJ2-1; 12 bases match TRBD2. This CDR3 spans 16 amino acids. Germline V gene sequence: CDR1 SGHKS, CDR2 YYEKEE (reference sequence). The V segment lost 0 bases and the J segment 8 bases; nucleotides outside the gene matches: 6.

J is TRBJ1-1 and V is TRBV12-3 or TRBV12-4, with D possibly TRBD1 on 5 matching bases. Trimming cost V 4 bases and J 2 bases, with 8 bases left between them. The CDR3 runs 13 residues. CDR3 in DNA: TGTGCCAGCAGTTCGACAGTAAACACTGAAGCTTTCTTT. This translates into CASSSTVNTEAFF.

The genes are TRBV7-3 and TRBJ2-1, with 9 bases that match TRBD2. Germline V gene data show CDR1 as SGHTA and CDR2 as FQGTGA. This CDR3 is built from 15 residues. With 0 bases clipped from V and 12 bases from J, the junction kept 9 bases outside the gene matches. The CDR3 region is CASSLTGLAGPPQFF. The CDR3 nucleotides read TGTGCCAGCAGCTTAACGGGGCTAGCGGGACCTCCGCAGTTCTTC. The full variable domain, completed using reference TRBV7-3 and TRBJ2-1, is GAGVSQTPSNKVTEKGKYVELRCDPISGHTALYWYRQSLGQGPEFLIYFQGTGAADDSGLPNDRFFAVRPEGSVSTLKIQRTERGDSAVYLCASSLTGLAGPPQFFGPGTRLTVL.

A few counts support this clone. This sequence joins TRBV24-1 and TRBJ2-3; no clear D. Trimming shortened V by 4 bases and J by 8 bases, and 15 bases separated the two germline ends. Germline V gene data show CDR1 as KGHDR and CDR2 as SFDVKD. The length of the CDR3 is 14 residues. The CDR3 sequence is CATSEDSLYGTQYF. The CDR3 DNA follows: TGTGCCACCAGTGAAGACTCCTTATACGGTACGCAGTATTTT.

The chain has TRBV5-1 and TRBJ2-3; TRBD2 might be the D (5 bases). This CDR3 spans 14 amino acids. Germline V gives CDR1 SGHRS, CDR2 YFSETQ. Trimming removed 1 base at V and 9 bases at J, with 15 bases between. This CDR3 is CASSLTEGTGTQYF. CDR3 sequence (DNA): TGCGCCAGCAGCTTGACCGAGGGAACTGGGACGCAGTATTTT.

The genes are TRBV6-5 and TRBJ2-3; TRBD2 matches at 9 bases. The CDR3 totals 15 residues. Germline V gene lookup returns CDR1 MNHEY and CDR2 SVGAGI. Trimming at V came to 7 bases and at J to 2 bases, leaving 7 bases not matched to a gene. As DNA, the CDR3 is TGTGCCAGCACCGGGGGACTAGCTGCCACAGATACGCAGTATTTT. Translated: CASTGGLAATDTQYF.

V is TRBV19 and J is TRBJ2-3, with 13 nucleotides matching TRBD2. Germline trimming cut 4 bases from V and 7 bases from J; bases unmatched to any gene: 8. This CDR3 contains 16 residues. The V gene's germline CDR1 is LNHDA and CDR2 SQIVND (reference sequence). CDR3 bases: TGTGCCAGTAGTACGGGACTAGCGGGACTCCAGAATACGCAGTATTTT. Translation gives CASSTGLAGLQNTQYF. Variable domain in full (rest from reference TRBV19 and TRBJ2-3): DGGITQSPKYLFRKEGQNVTLSCEQNLNHDAMYWYRQDPGQGLRLIYYSQIVNDFQKGDIAEGYSVSREKKESFPLTVTSAQKNPTAFYLCASSTGLAGLQNTQYFGPGTRLTVL.

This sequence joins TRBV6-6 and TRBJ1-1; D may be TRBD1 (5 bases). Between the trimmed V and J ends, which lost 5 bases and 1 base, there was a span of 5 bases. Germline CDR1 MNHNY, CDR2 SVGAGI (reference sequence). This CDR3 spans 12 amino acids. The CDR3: CASSRGNTEAFF. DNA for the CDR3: TGTGCCAGCAGTAGGGGGAACACTGAAGCTTTCTTT.

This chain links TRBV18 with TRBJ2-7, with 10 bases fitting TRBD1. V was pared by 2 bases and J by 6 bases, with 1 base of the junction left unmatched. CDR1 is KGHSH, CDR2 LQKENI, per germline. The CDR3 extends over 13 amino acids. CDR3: CASSPGQGGEQYV. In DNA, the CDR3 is TGTGCCAGCTCACCAGGACAGGGGGGCGAGCAGTACGTC.

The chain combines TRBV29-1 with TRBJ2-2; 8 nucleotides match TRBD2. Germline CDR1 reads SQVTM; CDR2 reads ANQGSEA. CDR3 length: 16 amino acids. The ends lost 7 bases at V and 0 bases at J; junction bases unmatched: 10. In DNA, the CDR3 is TGCAGCGACCCCGGGGGGGGTCGAACGAACACCGGGGAGCTGTTTTTT. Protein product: CSDPGGGRTNTGELFF.

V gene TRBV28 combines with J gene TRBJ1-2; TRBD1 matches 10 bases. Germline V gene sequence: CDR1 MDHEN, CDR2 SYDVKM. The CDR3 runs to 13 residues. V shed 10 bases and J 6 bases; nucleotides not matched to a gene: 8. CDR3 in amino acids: CAITGTGADGYTF. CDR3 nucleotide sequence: TGTGCCATCACCGGGACAGGGGCGGATGGCTACACCTTC.

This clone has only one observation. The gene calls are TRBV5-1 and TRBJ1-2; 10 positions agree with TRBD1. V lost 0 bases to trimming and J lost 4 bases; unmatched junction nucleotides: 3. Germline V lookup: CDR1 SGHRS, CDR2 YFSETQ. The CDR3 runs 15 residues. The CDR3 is CASSLGQGAVYGYTF. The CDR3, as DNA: TGCGCCAGCAGCTTGGGACAGGGGGCTGTCTATGGCTACACCTTC. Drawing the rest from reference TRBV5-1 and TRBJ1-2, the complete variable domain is KAGVTQTPRYLIKTRGQQVTLSCSPISGHRSVSWYQQTPGQGLQFLFEYFSETQRNKGNFPGRFSGRQFSNSRSEMNVSTLELGDSALYLCASSLGQGAVYGYTFGSGTRLTVV.

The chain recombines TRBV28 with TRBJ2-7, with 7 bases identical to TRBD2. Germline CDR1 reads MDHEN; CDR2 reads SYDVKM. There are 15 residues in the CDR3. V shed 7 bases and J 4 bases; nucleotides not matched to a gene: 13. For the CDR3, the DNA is TGTGCCAGCACAATCGGGGGGACCGCTTCGTACGAGCAGTACTTC. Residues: CASTIGGTASYEQYF.

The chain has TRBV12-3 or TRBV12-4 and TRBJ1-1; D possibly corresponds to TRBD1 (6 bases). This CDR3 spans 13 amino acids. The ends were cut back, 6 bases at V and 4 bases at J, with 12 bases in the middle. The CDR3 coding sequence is TGTGCCAGCAGGTTTACAGGGTTCACTGAAGCTTTCTTT. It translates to CASRFTGFTEAFF.

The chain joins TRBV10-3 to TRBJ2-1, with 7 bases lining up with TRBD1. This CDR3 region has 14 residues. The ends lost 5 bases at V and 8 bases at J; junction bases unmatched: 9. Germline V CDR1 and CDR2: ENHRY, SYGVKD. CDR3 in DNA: TGTGCCATCAGTTTTCAAACAGGGGCAGATGAGCAGTTCTTC. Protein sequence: CAISFQTGADEQFF.

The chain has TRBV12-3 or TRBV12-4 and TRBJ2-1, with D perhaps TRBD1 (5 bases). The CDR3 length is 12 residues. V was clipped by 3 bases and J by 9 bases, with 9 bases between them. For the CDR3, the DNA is TGTGCCAGCAGTTTGGGGCAGAGTGAGCAGTTCTTC. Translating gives CASSLGQSEQFF.

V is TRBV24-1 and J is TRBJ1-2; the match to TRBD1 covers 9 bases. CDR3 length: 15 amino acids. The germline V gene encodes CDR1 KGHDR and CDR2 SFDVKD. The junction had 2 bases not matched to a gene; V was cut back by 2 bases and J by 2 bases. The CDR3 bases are TGTGCCACCAGTGATTCCGGGACAGGGAACTATGGCTACACCTTC. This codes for CATSDSGTGNYGYTF.

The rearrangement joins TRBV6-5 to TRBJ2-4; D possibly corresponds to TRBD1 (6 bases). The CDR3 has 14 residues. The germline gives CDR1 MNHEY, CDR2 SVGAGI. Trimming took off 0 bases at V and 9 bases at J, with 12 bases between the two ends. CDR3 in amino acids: CASSYSPGDRIQYF. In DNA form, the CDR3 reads TGTGCCAGCAGTTACTCGCCAGGGGACCGCATTCAGTACTTC.

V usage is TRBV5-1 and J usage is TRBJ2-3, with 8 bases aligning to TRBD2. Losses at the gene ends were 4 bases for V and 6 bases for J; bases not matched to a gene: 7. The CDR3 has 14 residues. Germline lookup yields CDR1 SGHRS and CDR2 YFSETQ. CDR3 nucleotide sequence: TGCGCCAGCAGCGCTGGACTAGCTAGCGATACGCAGTATTTT. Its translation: CASSAGLASDTQYF.

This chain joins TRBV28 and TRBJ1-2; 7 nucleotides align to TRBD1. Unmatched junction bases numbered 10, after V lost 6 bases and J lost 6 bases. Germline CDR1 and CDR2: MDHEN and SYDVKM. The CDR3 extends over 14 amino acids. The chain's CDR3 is CASSQATGADGYTF. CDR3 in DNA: TGTGCCAGCAGCCAAGCAACAGGGGCTGATGGCTACACCTTC.

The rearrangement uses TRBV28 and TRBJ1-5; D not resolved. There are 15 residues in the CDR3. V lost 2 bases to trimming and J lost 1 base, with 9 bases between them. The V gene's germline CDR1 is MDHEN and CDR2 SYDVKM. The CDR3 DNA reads TGTGCCAGCAGTTTACCTAACGAGAGCAATCAGCCCCAGCATTTT. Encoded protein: CASSLPNESNQPQHF. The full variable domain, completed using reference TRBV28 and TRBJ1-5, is DVKVTQSSRYLVKRTGEKVFLECVQDMDHENMFWYRQDPGLGLRLIYFSYDVKMKEKGDIPEGYSVSREKKERFSLILESASTNQTSMYLCASSLPNESNQPQHFGDGTRLSIL.